The 7 T cell receptor beta chains listed next were all sequenced from one sample in a study of T cells in Graves' hyperthyroidism and ophthalmopathy. TCR beta CDR3 regions were amplified from RNA transcripts. When the TCR CDR3 underwent first-round RT-PCR, the HTBI primer set was used. TCRdb re-derived calls from the multiplex PCR reads in MiXCR, one entry per CDR3 protein. Here the sample spans a few hundred thousand distinct CDR3 sequences, approximately 17% being singletons. Sequenced sample: blood. These receptors came from a woman aged 18-29 years with Graves' ophthalmopathy.

This clonotype appeared a few times. V usage is TRBV7-3 and J usage is TRBJ2-1; no definite D call. The CDR3 consists of 13 residues. The germline V gene has CDR1 SGHTA and CDR2 FQGTGA. V shed 5 bases and J shed 8 bases, with 13 bases lying between them. The CDR3 bases are TGTGCCAGCAGCCCTCGAGCGTCGGATGAGCAGTTCTTC. It encodes CASSPRASDEQFF.

Many counts were recorded for this clonotype. This chain uses TRBV6-1 with TRBJ1-1; possible D gene TRBD1, 5 bases. CDR1 MNHNS and CDR2 SASEGT come from the germline V gene. Trimming stripped 1 base from V and 4 bases from J, with 10 bases between. The CDR3 spans 14 residues. The CDR3 DNA reads TGTGCCAGCAGTGAAGACGTGGGGGGCACTGAAGCTTTCTTT. This codes for CASSEDVGGTEAFF.

The chain recombines TRBV3-1 with TRBJ2-7; 9 bases agree with TRBD1. V lost 1 base, J lost 2 bases, and 12 bases stayed unmatched. The CDR3 covers 18 residues. Germline CDR1 and CDR2: LGHDT and YNNKEL (reference sequence). In DNA form, the CDR3 reads TGTGCCAGCAGCCAAGGATGGGGTTTCGGGACAGGGACCTACGAGCAGTACTTC. Translated, it gives CASSQGWGFGTGTYEQYF.

This clonotype was counted at least ten times. J is TRBJ1-1 and V is TRBV3-1; perhaps TRBD1 as D (6 bases). The germline V gene encodes CDR1 LGHDT and CDR2 YNNKEL (reference sequence). V gave up 0 bases and J gave up 6 bases, with 8 bases separating them. The CDR3 loop spans 13 amino acids. The CDR3 DNA reads TGTGCCAGCAGCCAAGACAGGGGAGCTGAAGCTTTCTTT. It specifies CASSQDRGAEAFF.

This clonotype occurred a few times. The CDR3 sequence: CASSGYRAGANVLTF. In DNA form, the CDR3 reads TGCGCCAGCAGCGGCTACAGGGCTGGGGCCAACGTCCTGACTTTC. The chain recombines TRBV5-1 with TRBJ2-6, with D possibly TRBD1 on 6 matching bases. The germline V and J ends were trimmed by 4 bases and 2 bases, with 10 bases remaining between them. This CDR3 has 15 residues. Per germline, CDR1 SGHRS and CDR2 YFSETQ.

The rearrangement links TRBV7-8 to TRBJ2-1; TRBD1 agrees at 9 bases. The CDR3 consists of 16 residues. V was pared by 4 bases and J by 2 bases, with 6 bases of the junction left unmatched. CDR1 SGHVS and CDR2 FQNEAQ come from the germline V gene. The CDR3 is CASSSFRQGAYNEQFF. DNA of the CDR3: TGTGCCAGCAGCTCATTCCGACAGGGGGCCTACAATGAGCAGTTCTTC.

This clonotype occurred a few times. This chain connects TRBV19 to TRBJ2-6, with 12 bases lining up with TRBD2. The V gene end was trimmed by 7 bases and the J gene end by 0 bases; junction bases not matched to a gene: 13. In germline, CDR1 is LNHDA, CDR2 SQIVND (reference sequence). The CDR3 consists of 20 residues. The CDR3 region is CASTRGIGLAGSSGANVLTF. The CDR3 nucleotides are TGTGCCAGTACCCGAGGAATCGGACTAGCGGGGTCCTCTGGGGCCAACGTCCTGACTTTC.